The sequence of this TCR beta chain was determined in a study of shared clonotypes between healthy human individuals. Method: immunoSEQ multiplex PCR; TCRdb's copy keeps in-frame clones and lacks some. This table has fewer than 400,000 clones, over 65% appearing once. Donors were healthy HIV-negative adults without recently reported acute infections or vaccinations. Germline V gene data show CDR1 as MGHDK and CDR2 as SYGVNS. V shed 3 bases, J shed 2 bases, and the junction held 7 bases outside the gene matches. This CDR3 is 15 amino acids long. Material: memory CD4+ T cells sorted from blood. Specified subset: CD45RA-negative fraction. The rearrangement links TRBV25-1 to TRBJ2-7; 7 bases are a match to TRBD1. The clonotype comes from a man aged 25 to 40 in good health. The CDR3 reads CASSDPGTATYEQYF. In DNA, the CDR3 is TGTGCCAGCAGTGACCCCGGGACAGCAACCTACGAGCAGTACTTC.